These T cell receptor beta chains were read from a single sample in a study of PD-1 blockade in mismatch repair-deficient tumors. The table came from immunoSEQ multiplex PCR; TCRdb's copy has only in-frame clones and leaves some out. The repertoire holds around 51,000 clones, with roughly 80% as singletons. The specimen comprised peripheral blood, sampled about 4.5 months after starting pembrolizumab. These receptors came from an adult with mismatch repair-deficient cancer. Both conserved end residues are part of each CDR3. The D gene is left open where the match is weak. Some rows mark clone size as missing; the rest say once, few, many or name a class of expanded clone.

J gene,clone size,D gene,V gene,CDR3 protein,CDR3 DNA
TRBJ2-5,NA,TRBD1,TRBV2,CASSFFGTGQETQYF,TGTGCCAGCAGTTTTTTCGGGACAGGACAAGAGACCCAGTACTTC
TRBJ2-5,NA,NA,TRBV19,CASSGREKETQYF,TGTGCCAGTAGTGGAAGGGAAAAAGAGACCCAGTACTTC
TRBJ1-2,once,TRBD1,TRBV5-5,CASSLGQGTFYGYTF,TGTGCCAGCAGCCTCGGACAGGGGACCTTCTATGGCTACACCTTC
TRBJ2-7,NA,NA,TRBV7-3,CASSLGRGYEQYF,TGTGCCAGCAGCTTAGGTAGGGGCTACGAGCAGTACTTC
TRBJ1-1,once,NA,TRBV30,CAWSGGQGRLNTEAFF,TGTGCCTGGAGTGGGGGGCAGGGGAGGTTGAACACTGAAGCTTTCTTT
TRBJ2-7,NA,TRBD2,TRBV9,CASSGGGLATEQYF,TGTGCCAGCAGCGGGGGGGGACTCGCGACCGAGCAGTACTTC
TRBJ2-3,NA,NA,TRBV4-3,CASSLTPGSTDTQYF,TGCGCCAGCAGCCTAACCCCCGGGAGCACAGATACGCAGTATTTT
TRBJ2-5,NA,NA,TRBV2,CASRRDRSQETQYF,TGTGCCAGCAGGCGGGACAGATCTCAAGAGACCCAGTACTTC
TRBJ2-3,NA,TRBD1,TRBV28,CATRGTAVPSGTDTQYF,TGTGCCACCCGAGGGACAGCCGTCCCTTCTGGCACAGATACGCAGTATTTT
TRBJ1-2,NA,NA,TRBV6-5,CASSRQGFTLTF,TGTGCCAGCAGCCGGCAAGGATTTACTCTCACCTTC
TRBJ1-1,NA,NA,TRBV7-2,CASTLYRDTEAFF,TGTGCCAGCACCCTCTATAGGGACACTGAAGCTTTCTTT
TRBJ2-7,NA,NA,TRBV30,CAWSRPSGHDSYEQYF,TGTGCCTGGAGTAGGCCCAGCGGCCACGACTCCTACGAGCAGTACTTC
TRBJ1-2,few,TRBD1,TRBV9,CASSVGTGLGGYTF,TGTGCCAGCAGCGTGGGGACAGGGCTTGGAGGCTACACCTTC
TRBJ2-3,NA,TRBD2,TRBV5-1,CASQRGSSTDTQYF,TGCGCCAGCCAGCGGGGATCTAGCACAGATACGCAGTATTTT
TRBJ1-3,NA,NA,TRBV27,CASSLEGLSGNTIYF,TGTGCCAGCAGTTTAGAAGGGCTCTCTGGAAACACCATATATTTT
TRBJ2-5,NA,TRBD2,TRBV7-9,CASSFTSGRVEETQYF,TGTGCCAGCAGCTTTACTAGCGGGAGGGTGGAGGAGACCCAGTACTTC
TRBJ1-1,NA,NA,TRBV7-2,CASSLGTVTEAFF,TGTGCCAGCAGCTTAGGGACCGTCACTGAAGCTTTCTTT
TRBJ2-1,NA,TRBD2,TRBV16,CASTHQPGQGLAGVYNEQFF,TGTGCCAGCACCCACCAGCCGGGACAAGGACTAGCGGGAGTCTACAATGAGCAGTTCTTC
TRBJ2-2,NA,NA,TRBV18,CASSQGMNTGELFF,TGTGCCAGCTCACAAGGAATGAACACCGGGGAGCTGTTTTTT
TRBJ1-2,NA,NA,TRBV29-1,CSVEGRTNYGYTF,TGCAGCGTCGAGGGACGGACTAACTATGGCTACACCTTC
TRBJ1-5,NA,NA,TRBV21-1,CASINKAGQGALSNQPQHF,TGTGCCAGCATAAACAAAGCTGGGCAGGGGGCCCTTAGCAATCAGCCCCAGCATTTT
TRBJ1-2,NA,NA,TRBV14,CASSQERGGGYGYTF,TGTGCCAGCAGCCAAGAAAGAGGAGGGGGGTATGGCTACACCTTC
TRBJ2-7,NA,NA,TRBV19,CASSIQGRGYEQYF,TGTGCCAGTAGTATCCAGGGGAGAGGGTACGAGCAGTACTTC